The 9 T cell receptor beta chains presented below share a single source sample, sequenced in a study of cytomegalovirus exposure and HLA in healthy donors. A multiplex PCR was run with 60 Vbeta primers and 13 Jbeta primers. Profiling relied on immunoSEQ multiplex PCR, and the TCRdb table lists in-frame clones only, not all of them. Among some 200,000 clones listed, roughly 87% were seen once. The sample was PBMCs. These receptor sequences come from a man over 45 in good health and CMV-seronegative.

V usage is TRBV19 and J usage is TRBJ1-2; D might be TRBD1 (6 bases). The CDR3 loop spans 14 amino acids. Germline V lookup: CDR1 LNHDA, CDR2 SQIVND (reference sequence). Trimming removed 6 bases from V and 2 bases from J, with 13 bases in between. In DNA form, the CDR3 reads TGTGCCAGTAGGCCGGGACACCCAAACTATGGCTACACCTTC. It encodes CASRPGHPNYGYTF.

This chain connects TRBV7-3 to TRBJ1-1; the D gene is possibly TRBD1 (5 bases). The germline gives CDR1 SGHTA, CDR2 FQGTGA. Trimming left V 2 bases short and J 6 bases short, with 16 bases between. The CDR3 is 15 residues long. Written as DNA, the CDR3 is TGTGCCAGCAGCTTAGGGATGGGGGGGAATTCTGAAGCTTTCTTT. This codes for CASSLGMGGNSEAFF.

The rearrangement joins TRBV9 to TRBJ2-7; TRBD2 matches at 9 bases. CDR1 is SGDLS and CDR2 is YYNGEE in the germline V gene. The ends lost 0 bases at V and 6 bases at J; junction bases unmatched: 4. The CDR3 loop spans 14 amino acids. CDR3 region: CASSVATSGAEQYF. CDR3 bases: TGTGCCAGCAGCGTAGCGACTAGCGGAGCCGAGCAGTACTTC. Supplemented by reference TRBV9 and TRBJ2-7, the full variable domain reads DSGVTQTPKHLITATGQRVTLRCSPRSGDLSVYWYQQSLDQGLQFLIQYYNGEERAKGNILERFSAQQFPDLHSELNLSSLELGDSALYFCASSVATSGAEQYFGPGTRLTVT.

The rearrangement uses TRBV2 and TRBJ1-5; 9 bases match TRBD1. The CDR3 loop spans 14 amino acids. V dropped 1 base and J dropped 9; count of bases not matched to a gene: 4. Germline CDR1 SNHLY, CDR2 FYNNEI. CDR3 sequence (DNA): TGTGCCAGCAGTGAAGTGGGACAGGGTTGGCCCCAGCATTTT. Protein: CASSEVGQGWPQHF.

The rearrangement uses TRBV27 and TRBJ1-1, with 8 bases lining up with TRBD1. The CDR3 has 15 amino acids. Germline V gene data show CDR1 as MNHEY and CDR2 as SMNVEV (reference sequence). V trimming: 5 bases; J trimming: 1 base; junction bases outside the gene matches: 6. CDR3 region: CASSPRQGRNTEAFF. CDR3 DNA: TGTGCCAGCAGTCCCCGACAGGGGAGGAACACTGAAGCTTTCTTT.

This clone was seen once. The CDR3 protein is CASSPQADRAYEQYF. The CDR3 nucleotides are TGCGCCAGCAGCCCGCAGGCGGACAGAGCCTACGAGCAGTACTTC. The chain joins TRBV5-1 to TRBJ2-7; weak D call: TRBD1 (6 bases). Trimming cost V 4 bases and J 2 bases, with 16 bases left between them. The CDR3 runs 15 residues. In germline, CDR1 is SGHRS, CDR2 YFSETQ.

The gene calls are TRBV5-1 and TRBJ2-1, with a possible D match to TRBD1 (5 bases). Trimming shortened V by 3 bases and J by 3 bases, and 19 bases separated the two germline ends. Looked up from germline, CDR1 is SGHRS and CDR2 is YFSETQ. This CDR3 has 17 amino acids. The DNA of the CDR3 is TGCGCCAGCAGCTCGGCCCAGACAGCCAAATTCTACAATGAGCAGTTCTTC. Amino acid sequence: CASSSAQTAKFYNEQFF.

Worth noting for this clone: Other nucleotide sequences in the sample specify the same CDR3. The rearrangement links TRBV5-8 to TRBJ2-5; perhaps TRBD1 as D (6 bases). The CDR3 covers 13 residues. Deletions cut 2 bases from V and 2 bases from J, with 7 bases between. The V gene's germline CDR1 is SGHTS and CDR2 YDEGEE. The CDR3 protein is CASSLDRQETQYF. DNA of the CDR3: TGTGCCAGCAGCTTAGACAGGCAAGAGACCCAGTACTTC.

The V and J genes are TRBV18 and TRBJ2-6, with 9 positions matching TRBD1. The CDR3 is made up of 18 amino acids. With 2 bases clipped from V and 1 base from J, the junction kept 6 bases outside the gene matches. Germline loops: CDR1 KGHSH, CDR2 LQKENI. The CDR3 bases are TGTGCCAGCTCACCAACGGGACAGGGCGCTTCTGGGGCCAACGTCCTGACTTTC. As protein: CASSPTGQGASGANVLTF. The whole variable domain, remainder taken from reference TRBV18 and TRBJ2-6, is NAGVMQNPRHLVRRRGQEARLRCSPMKGHSHVYWYRQLPEEGLKFMVYLQKENIIDESGMPKERFSAEFPKEGPSILRIQQVVRGDSAAYFCASSPTGQGASGANVLTFGAGSRLTVL.